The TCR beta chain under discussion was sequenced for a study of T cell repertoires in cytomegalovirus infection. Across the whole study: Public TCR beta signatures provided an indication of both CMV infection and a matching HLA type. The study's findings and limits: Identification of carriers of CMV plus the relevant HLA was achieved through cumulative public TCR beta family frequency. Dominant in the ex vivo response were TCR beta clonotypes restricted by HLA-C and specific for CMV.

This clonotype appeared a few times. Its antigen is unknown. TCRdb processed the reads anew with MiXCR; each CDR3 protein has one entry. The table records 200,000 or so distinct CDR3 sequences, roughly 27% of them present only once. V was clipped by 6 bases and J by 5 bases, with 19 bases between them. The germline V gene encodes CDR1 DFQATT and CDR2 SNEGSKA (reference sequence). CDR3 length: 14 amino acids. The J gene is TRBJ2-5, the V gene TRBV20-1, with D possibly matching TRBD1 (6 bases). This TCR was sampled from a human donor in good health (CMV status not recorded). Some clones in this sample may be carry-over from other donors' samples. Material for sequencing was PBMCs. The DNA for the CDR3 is TGCAGTGCCCCACCCCAGGGGCGGTGGGAGACCCAGTACTTC. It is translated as CSAPPQGRWETQYF.